Shown below are 3 T cell receptor beta chains from a single sample sequenced in a study of shared clonotypes between healthy human individuals. Libraries were prepared by immunoSEQ multiplex PCR; TCRdb keeps only in-frame clonotypes and omits some of them. The sample yields hundreds of thousands of clones, about 74% seen once. Sequencing was carried out using memory CD4+ T cells sorted from blood. Subset described: CD45RA-negative fraction. Receptors were obtained from a woman aged 30 to 39 in good health.

J is TRBJ2-1 and V is TRBV11-2, with TRBD2 as a possible D gene (5 bases). Deletions cut 2 bases from V and 15 bases from J, with 26 bases between. This CDR3 has 16 amino acids. The germline V gene has CDR1 SGHAT and CDR2 FQNNGV. CDR3 residues: CASSLNEVPPVPRGFF. The CDR3 DNA reads as TGTGCCAGCAGCTTAAACGAGGTCCCACCTGTACCCCGGGGGTTCTTC.

The genes are TRBV27 and TRBJ2-2, with TRBD2 as a possible D gene (6 bases). Per the germline V gene, CDR1 is MNHEY and CDR2 is SMNVEV (reference sequence). The CDR3 has 14 amino acids. The germline V and J ends were trimmed by 3 bases and 5 bases, with 10 bases remaining between them. The CDR3 sequence: CASSFLGGTGELFF. The CDR3 nucleotides read TGTGCCAGCAGTTTTCTAGGAGGGACCGGGGAGCTGTTTTTT.

This clone was detected once. Other DNA sequences of this sample code for an identical CDR3. The V gene is TRBV28, the J gene TRBJ2-7; D call uncertain. Trimming cost V 2 bases and J 3 bases, with 5 bases left between them. The germline gives CDR1 MDHEN, CDR2 SYDVKM. This CDR3 is 12 amino acids long. CDR3 protein: CASSLGRYEQYF. The CDR3 nucleotides read TGTGCCAGCAGTTTAGGTCGCTACGAGCAGTACTTC.